These 6 T cell receptor beta chains came from one sample sequenced in a study of neurological immune-mediated disorders. One entry per CDR3 protein results from TCRdb running MiXCR on the 5' RACE reads. The table records 27,000 or so distinct CDR3 sequences, over 3% of them present only once. The specimen was PBMCs. The receptor set was obtained from a woman in her twenties or thirties with multiple sclerosis.

This clonotype was detected many times. The junction and the germline gene differ at one end; a read error may be behind it. The rearrangement joins TRBV12-3 or TRBV12-4 to TRBJ2-7, with TRBD2 matching over 7 bases. This CDR3 is 15 amino acids long. CDR3 sequence: CASSLLSSGWSDIDF. Written as DNA, the CDR3 is TGTGCCAGCAGTTTACTATCTAGCGGCTGGAGTGACATCGACTTC.

This clonotype was recorded many times. The CDR3 is CASSYSNSGANVLTF. DNA of the CDR3: TGTGCCAGCAGTTACTCAAACTCTGGGGCCAACGTCCTGACTTTC. The chain employs TRBV6-2 or TRBV6-3 and TRBJ2-6; D unclear. V gave up 0 bases and J gave up 0 bases, with 3 bases separating them. CDR1 and CDR2 (germline): MNHEY, SVGEGT. The CDR3 sequence is 15 residues long.

This clonotype has ten or more counts. The chain has TRBV4-1 and TRBJ1-2; 7 nucleotides line up with TRBD1. Germline loops: CDR1 MGHRA, CDR2 YSYEKL. The CDR3 contains 15 residues. With V trimmed by 0 bases and J by 4 bases, 5 bases remained unmatched. The CDR3 sequence is CASSQDKGQIYGYTF. In DNA form, the CDR3 reads TGCGCCAGCAGCCAAGATAAGGGACAGATCTATGGCTACACCTTC.

This clonotype was counted ten times or more. The chain links TRBV20-1 to TRBJ1-3; tentatively, D is TRBD1 (5 bases). This CDR3 contains 14 residues. Germline V lookup: CDR1 DFQATT, CDR2 SNEGSKA (reference sequence). With 3 bases removed from V and 8 bases from J, the gap between germline ends came to 17 bases. CDR3 loop: CSARASSAGDTIYF. DNA for the CDR3: TGCAGTGCTAGGGCGAGCTCAGCGGGGGACACCATATATTTT.

This clonotype appeared a few times. This chain links TRBV5-1 with TRBJ2-2; TRBD2 aligns across 10 bases. The CDR3 is 15 amino acids. After removal of 6 bases from V and 6 bases from J, the junction contained 8 bases not matched to a gene. The germline V gene has CDR1 SGHRS and CDR2 YFSETQ. DNA for the CDR3: TGCGCCAGCAACTTTACACTAGCGGGACCCGGGGAGCTGTTTTTT. Translated, it gives CASNFTLAGPGELFF. The full variable domain, rest sourced from reference TRBV5-1 and TRBJ2-2, is KAGVTQTPRYLIKTRGQQVTLSCSPISGHRSVSWYQQTPGQGLQFLFEYFSETQRNKGNFPGRFSGRQFSNSRSEMNVSTLELGDSALYLCASNFTLAGPGELFFGEGSRLTVL.

This clonotype has only a few counts. The genes are TRBV7-2 and TRBJ2-5; weak D call: TRBD2 (6 bases). The CDR3 runs 15 residues. V was clipped by 4 bases and J by 7 bases, with 19 bases between them. Germline assignment: CDR1 SGHTA and CDR2 FQGNSA. CDR3 bases: TGTGCCAGCAGCTCTTCCCGGGGGACCGAAGGGACCCAGTACTTC. Amino acid sequence: CASSSSRGTEGTQYF.